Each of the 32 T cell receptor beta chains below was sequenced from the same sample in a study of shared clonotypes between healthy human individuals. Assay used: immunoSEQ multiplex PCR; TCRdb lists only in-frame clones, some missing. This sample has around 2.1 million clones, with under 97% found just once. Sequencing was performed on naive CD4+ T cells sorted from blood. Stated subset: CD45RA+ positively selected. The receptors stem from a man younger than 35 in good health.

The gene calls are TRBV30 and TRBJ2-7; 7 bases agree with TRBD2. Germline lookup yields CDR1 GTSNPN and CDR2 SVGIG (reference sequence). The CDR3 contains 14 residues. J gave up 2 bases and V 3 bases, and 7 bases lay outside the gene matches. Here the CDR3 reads CAWRRLAGTYEQYF. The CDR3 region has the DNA TGTGCCTGGAGGAGACTAGCTGGGACCTACGAGCAGTACTTC.

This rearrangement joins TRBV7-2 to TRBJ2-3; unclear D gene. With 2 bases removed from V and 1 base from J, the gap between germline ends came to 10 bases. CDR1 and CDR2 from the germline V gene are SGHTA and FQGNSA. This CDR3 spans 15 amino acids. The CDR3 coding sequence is TGTGCCAGCAGCTTAATGGTTTTAGGCACAGATACGCAGTATTTT. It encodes CASSLMVLGTDTQYF.

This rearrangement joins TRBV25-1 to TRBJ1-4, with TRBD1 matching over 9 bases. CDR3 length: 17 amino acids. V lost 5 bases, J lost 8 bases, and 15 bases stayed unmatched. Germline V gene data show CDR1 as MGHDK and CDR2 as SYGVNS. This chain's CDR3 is CASSPTGGDVRAEKLFF. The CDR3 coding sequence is TGTGCCAGCAGTCCCACAGGGGGCGATGTCCGCGCCGAAAAACTGTTTTTT.

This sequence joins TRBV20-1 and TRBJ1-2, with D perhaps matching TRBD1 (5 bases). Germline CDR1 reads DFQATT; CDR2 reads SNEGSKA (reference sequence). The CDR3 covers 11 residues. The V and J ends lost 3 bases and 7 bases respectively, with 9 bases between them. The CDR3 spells CSASRVSGYTF. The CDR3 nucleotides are TGCAGTGCTAGCAGGGTGTCTGGCTACACCTTC.

This CDR3 is CASSPPGQGPATNEKLFF. CDR3 DNA sequence: TGTGCCAGCTCACCACCGGGACAGGGGCCTGCAACTAATGAAAAACTGTTTTTT. The chain carries TRBV18 and TRBJ1-4, with TRBD1 matching 10 bases. The CDR3 totals 18 residues. The junction had 4 bases not matched to a gene; V was cut back by 0 bases and J by 0 bases. Germline loops: CDR1 KGHSH, CDR2 LQKENI. The variable domain in full, with the rest retrieved from reference TRBV18 and TRBJ1-4, is NAGVMQNPRHLVRRRGQEARLRCSPMKGHSHVYWYRQLPEEGLKFMVYLQKENIIDESGMPKERFSAEFPKEGPSILRIQQVVRGDSAAYFCASSPPGQGPATNEKLFFGSGTQLSVL.

The DNA of the CDR3 is TGTGCCAGCAGCTTAGTGAACAGTCCAACTAATGAAAAACTGTTTTTT. It is translated as CASSLVNSPTNEKLFF. The chain joins TRBV7-2 to TRBJ1-4; D gene unclear. V dropped 1 base and J dropped 0 bases, with 9 bases sitting between them. Germline CDR1 and CDR2: SGHTA and FQGNSA. CDR3 length: 16 residues.

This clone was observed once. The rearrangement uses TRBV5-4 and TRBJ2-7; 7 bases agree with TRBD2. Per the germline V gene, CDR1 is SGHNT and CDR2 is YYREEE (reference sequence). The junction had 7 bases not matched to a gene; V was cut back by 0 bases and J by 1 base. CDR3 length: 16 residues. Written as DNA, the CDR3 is TGTGCCAGCAGCTTGGATACAGCGGGGAGATCCTACGAGCAGTACTTC. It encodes CASSLDTAGRSYEQYF.

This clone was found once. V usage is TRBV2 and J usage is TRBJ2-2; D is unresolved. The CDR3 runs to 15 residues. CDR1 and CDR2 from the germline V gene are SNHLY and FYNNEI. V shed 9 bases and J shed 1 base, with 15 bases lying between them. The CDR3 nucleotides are TGTGCCAGGTCGACAATCCCTTTGAACACCGGGGAGCTGTTTTTT. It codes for CARSTIPLNTGELFF.

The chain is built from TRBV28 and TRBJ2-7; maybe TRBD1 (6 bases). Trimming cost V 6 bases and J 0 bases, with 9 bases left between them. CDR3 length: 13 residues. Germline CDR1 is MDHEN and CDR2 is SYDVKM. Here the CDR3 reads CASRMDSSYEQYF. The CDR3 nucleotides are TGTGCCAGCAGGATGGACAGCTCCTACGAGCAGTACTTC.

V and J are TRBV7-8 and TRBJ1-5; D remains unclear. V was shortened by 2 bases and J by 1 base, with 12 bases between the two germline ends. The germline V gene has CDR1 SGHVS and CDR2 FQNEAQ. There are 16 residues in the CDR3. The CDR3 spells CASSLLEGWSNQPQHF. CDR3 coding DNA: TGTGCCAGCAGCTTATTGGAGGGTTGGAGCAATCAGCCCCAGCATTTT.

The CDR3 coding sequence is TGTGCCAGTAAAGAGCGGACCGGGGAGCTGTTTTTT. This sequence encodes CASKERTGELFF. The chain employs TRBV19 and TRBJ2-2, with D perhaps matching TRBD2 (5 bases). Trimming pared 7 bases from V and 5 bases from J, leaving 8 bases between. The CDR3 totals 12 residues. CDR1 is LNHDA, CDR2 SQIVND, per germline (reference sequence).

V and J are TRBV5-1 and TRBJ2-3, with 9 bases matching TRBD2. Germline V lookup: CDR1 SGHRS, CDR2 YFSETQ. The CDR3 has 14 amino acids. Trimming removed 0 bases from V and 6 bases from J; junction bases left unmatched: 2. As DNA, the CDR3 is TGCGCCAGCAGCTTGGGGGGGACTAGCGATACGCAGTATTTT. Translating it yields CASSLGGTSDTQYF.

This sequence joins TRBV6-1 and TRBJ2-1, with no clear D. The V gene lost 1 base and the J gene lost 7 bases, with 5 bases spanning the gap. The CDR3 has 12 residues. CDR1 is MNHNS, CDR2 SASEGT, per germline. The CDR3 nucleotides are TGTGCCAGCAGTGAAGTGAAAAATGAGCAGTTCTTC. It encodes CASSEVKNEQFF.

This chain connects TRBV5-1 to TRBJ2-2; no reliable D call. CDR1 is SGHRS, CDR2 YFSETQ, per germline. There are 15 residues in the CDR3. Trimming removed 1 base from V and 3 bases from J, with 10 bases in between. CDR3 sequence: CASSLPGQYTGELFF. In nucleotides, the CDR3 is TGCGCCAGCAGCTTGCCAGGTCAATACACCGGGGAGCTGTTTTTT. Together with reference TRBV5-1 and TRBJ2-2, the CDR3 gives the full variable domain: KAGVTQTPRYLIKTRGQQVTLSCSPISGHRSVSWYQQTPGQGLQFLFEYFSETQRNKGNFPGRFSGRQFSNSRSEMNVSTLELGDSALYLCASSLPGQYTGELFFGEGSRLTVL.

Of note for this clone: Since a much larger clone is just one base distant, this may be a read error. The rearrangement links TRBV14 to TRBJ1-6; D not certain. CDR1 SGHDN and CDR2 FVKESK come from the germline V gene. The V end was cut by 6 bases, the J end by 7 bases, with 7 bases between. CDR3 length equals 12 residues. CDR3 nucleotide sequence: TGTGCCAGCAGGGTGGGGAATTCACCCCTCCACTTT. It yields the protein CASRVGNSPLHF.

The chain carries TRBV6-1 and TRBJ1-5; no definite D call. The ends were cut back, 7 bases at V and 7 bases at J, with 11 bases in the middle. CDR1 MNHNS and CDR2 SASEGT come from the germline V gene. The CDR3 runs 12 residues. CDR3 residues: CASTGGRQPQHF. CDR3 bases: TGTGCCAGCACCGGAGGGCGCCAGCCCCAGCATTTT.

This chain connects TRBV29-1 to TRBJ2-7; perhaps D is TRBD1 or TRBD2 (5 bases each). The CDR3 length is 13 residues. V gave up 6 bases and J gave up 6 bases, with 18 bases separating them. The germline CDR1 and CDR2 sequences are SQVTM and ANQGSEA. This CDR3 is CSVTGRFSSEQYF. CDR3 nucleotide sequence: TGCAGCGTCACGGGACGGTTTTCCAGCGAGCAGTACTTC.

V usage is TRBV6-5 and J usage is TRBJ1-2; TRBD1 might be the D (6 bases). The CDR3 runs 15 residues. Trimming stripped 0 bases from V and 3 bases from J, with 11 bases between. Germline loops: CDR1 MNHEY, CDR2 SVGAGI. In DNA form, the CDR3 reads TGTGCCAGCAGTTACTCGGGGCAGGGGCACTATGGCTACACCTTC. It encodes CASSYSGQGHYGYTF.

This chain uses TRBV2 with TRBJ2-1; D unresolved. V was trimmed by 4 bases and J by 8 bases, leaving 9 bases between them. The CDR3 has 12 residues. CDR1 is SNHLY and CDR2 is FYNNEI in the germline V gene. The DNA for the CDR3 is TGTGCCAGCAGTGTCCACACGGATGAGCAGTTCTTC. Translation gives CASSVHTDEQFF.

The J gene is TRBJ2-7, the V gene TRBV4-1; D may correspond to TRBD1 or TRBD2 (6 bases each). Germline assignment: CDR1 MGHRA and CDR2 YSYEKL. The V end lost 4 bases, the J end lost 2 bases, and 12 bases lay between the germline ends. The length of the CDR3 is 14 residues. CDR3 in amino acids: CASSPSGAAYEQYF. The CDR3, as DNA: TGCGCCAGCAGCCCATCGGGGGCTGCCTACGAGCAGTACTTC.

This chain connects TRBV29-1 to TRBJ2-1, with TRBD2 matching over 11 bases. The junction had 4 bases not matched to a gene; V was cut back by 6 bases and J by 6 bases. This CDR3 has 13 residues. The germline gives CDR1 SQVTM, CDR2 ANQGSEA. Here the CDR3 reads CSVLAGGPNEQFF. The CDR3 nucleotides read TGCAGCGTCCTAGCGGGAGGACCCAATGAGCAGTTCTTC.

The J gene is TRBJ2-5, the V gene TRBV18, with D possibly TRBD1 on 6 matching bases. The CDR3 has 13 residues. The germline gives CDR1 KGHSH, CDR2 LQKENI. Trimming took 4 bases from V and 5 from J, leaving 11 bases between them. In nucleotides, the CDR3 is TGTGCCAGCTCACGACAGGCGCGGGAGACCCAGTACTTC. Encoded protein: CASSRQARETQYF. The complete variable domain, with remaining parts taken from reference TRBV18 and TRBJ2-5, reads NAGVMQNPRHLVRRRGQEARLRCSPMKGHSHVYWYRQLPEEGLKFMVYLQKENIIDESGMPKERFSAEFPKEGPSILRIQQVVRGDSAAYFCASSRQARETQYFGPGTRLLVL.

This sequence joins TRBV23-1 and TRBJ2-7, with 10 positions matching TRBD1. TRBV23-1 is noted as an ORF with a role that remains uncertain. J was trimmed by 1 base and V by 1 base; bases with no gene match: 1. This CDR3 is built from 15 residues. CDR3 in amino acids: CASSQWGQGSYEQYF. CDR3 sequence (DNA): TGCGCCAGCAGTCAATGGGGACAGGGGTCCTACGAGCAGTACTTC.

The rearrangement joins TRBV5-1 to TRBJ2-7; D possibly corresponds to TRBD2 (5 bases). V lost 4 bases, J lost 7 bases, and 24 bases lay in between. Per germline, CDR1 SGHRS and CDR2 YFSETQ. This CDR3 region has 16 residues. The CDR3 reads CASSISATSTPGEQYF. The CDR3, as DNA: TGCGCCAGCAGCATATCTGCTACTAGTACCCCTGGGGAGCAGTACTTC.

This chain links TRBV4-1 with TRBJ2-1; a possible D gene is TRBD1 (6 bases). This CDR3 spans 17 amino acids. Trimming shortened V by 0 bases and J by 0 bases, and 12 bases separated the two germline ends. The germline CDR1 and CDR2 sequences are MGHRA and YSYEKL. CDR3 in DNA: TGCGCCAGCAGCCAAGATTGGGGGACACTCTCCTACAATGAGCAGTTCTTC. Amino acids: CASSQDWGTLSYNEQFF.

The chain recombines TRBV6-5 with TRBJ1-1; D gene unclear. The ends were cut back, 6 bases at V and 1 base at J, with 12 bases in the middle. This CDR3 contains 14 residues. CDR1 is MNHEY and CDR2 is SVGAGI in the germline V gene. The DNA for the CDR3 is TGTGCCAGCAGCCCGCGGGAGAAGAACACTGAAGCTTTCTTT. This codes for CASSPREKNTEAFF.

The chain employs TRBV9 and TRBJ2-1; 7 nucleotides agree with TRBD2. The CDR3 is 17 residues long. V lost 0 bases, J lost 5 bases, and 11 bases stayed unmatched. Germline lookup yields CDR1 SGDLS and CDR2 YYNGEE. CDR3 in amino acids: CASSVGLWREFHNEQFF. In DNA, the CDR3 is TGTGCCAGCAGCGTAGGGTTGTGGCGGGAGTTCCACAATGAGCAGTTCTTC.

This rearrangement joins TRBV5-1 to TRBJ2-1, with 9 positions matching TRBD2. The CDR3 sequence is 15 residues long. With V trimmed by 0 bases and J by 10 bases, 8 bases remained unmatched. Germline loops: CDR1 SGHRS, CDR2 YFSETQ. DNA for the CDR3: TGCGCCAGCAGCTTGGGCGTAGCGGGGGTAAGGGAGCAGTTCTTC. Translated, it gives CASSLGVAGVREQFF. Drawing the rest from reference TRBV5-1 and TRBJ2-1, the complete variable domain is KAGVTQTPRYLIKTRGQQVTLSCSPISGHRSVSWYQQTPGQGLQFLFEYFSETQRNKGNFPGRFSGRQFSNSRSEMNVSTLELGDSALYLCASSLGVAGVREQFFGPGTRLTVL.

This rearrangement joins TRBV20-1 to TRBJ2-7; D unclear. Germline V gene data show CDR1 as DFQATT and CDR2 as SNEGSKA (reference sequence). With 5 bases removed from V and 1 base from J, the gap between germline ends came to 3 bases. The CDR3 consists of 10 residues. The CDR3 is CSAPSYEQYF. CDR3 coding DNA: TGCAGTGCTCCGTCCTACGAGCAGTACTTC.

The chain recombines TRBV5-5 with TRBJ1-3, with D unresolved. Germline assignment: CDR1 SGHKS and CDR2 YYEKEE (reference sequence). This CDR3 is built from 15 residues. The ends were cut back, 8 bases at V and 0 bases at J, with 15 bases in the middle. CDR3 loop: CARAYQATSGNTIYF. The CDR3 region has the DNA TGTGCCAGAGCATACCAGGCTACCTCTGGAAACACCATATATTTT.

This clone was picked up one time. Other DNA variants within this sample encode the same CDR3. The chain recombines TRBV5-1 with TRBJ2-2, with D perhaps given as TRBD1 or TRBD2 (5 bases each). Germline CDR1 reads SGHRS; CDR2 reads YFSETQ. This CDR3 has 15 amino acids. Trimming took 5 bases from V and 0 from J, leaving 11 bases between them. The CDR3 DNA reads TGCGCCAGCAGTTTCGGGACGACGAACACCGGGGAGCTGTTTTTT. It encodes CASSFGTTNTGELFF. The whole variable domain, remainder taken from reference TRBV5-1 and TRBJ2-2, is KAGVTQTPRYLIKTRGQQVTLSCSPISGHRSVSWYQQTPGQGLQFLFEYFSETQRNKGNFPGRFSGRQFSNSRSEMNVSTLELGDSALYLCASSFGTTNTGELFFGEGSRLTVL.

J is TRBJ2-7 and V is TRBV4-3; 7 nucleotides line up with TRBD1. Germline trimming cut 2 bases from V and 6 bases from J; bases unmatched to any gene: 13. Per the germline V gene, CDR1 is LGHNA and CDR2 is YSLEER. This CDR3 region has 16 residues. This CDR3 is CASSQQPGAGGAEQYF. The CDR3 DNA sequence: TGCGCCAGCAGCCAACAACCCGGGGCAGGGGGAGCCGAGCAGTACTTC.